Listed below are T cell receptor beta chains from one sample, sequenced in a study of cytomegalovirus exposure and HLA in healthy donors. This table comes from immunoSEQ multiplex PCR, and its TCRdb copy is limited to in-frame clones, with some not included. The sample lists some 130,000 clones; around 77% were seen once. The sample comprised PBMCs. The origin of the receptors is a man aged 50 to 60 in good health and CMV-seronegative. Both conserved end residues are part of each CDR3. Each record gives: V gene, J gene, D gene, clone size, CDR3 DNA, CDR3 protein. A D gene is named only where the DNA matches it firmly. Size values are once, few and many counts, or a class for expanded clones, and some rows have none.

v_call: TRBV6-1
j_call: TRBJ2-7
d_call: TRBD2
clone_size: NA
cdr3_nt: TGTGCCAGCAAGACTAGCGGGAGCTACGAGCAGTACTTC
cdr3_aa: CASKTSGSYEQYF

v_call: TRBV10-1
j_call: TRBJ2-1
d_call: TRBD2
clone_size: NA
cdr3_nt: TGCGCCAGCAACCCGGGACTAGCGGGAGAAGAAGAGCAGTTCTTC
cdr3_aa: CASNPGLAGEEEQFF

v_call: TRBV11-2
j_call: TRBJ2-2
d_call: NA
clone_size: NA
cdr3_nt: TGTGCCAGCAGCCTTAGCTACACCGGGGAGCTGTTTTTT
cdr3_aa: CASSLSYTGELFF

v_call: TRBV28
j_call: TRBJ2-7
d_call: NA
clone_size: NA
cdr3_nt: TGTGCCAGCAGTTTAGGCGGGACTCCTGCCTACGAGCAGTACTTC
cdr3_aa: CASSLGGTPAYEQYF

v_call: TRBV6-1
j_call: TRBJ2-1
d_call: NA
clone_size: NA
cdr3_nt: TGTGCCAGCAGGGCAGGGAAGGTAAATGAGCAGTTCTTC
cdr3_aa: CASRAGKVNEQFF

v_call: TRBV6-5
j_call: TRBJ1-2
d_call: TRBD1
clone_size: NA
cdr3_nt: TGTGCCAGCAGCCCGGGACAGCAATATGGCTACACCTTC
cdr3_aa: CASSPGQQYGYTF

v_call: TRBV10-3
j_call: TRBJ2-1
d_call: TRBD2
clone_size: NA
cdr3_nt: TGTGCCATCAGTGATTCCGCAGGGAGACTAGCGGGGGGACCGTGGCAGTTCTTC
cdr3_aa: CAISDSAGRLAGGPWQFF

v_call: TRBV27
j_call: TRBJ2-2
d_call: TRBD2
clone_size: NA
cdr3_nt: TGTGCCAGCAGTCTAGCGGGAGAAATTACCGGGGAGCTGTTTTTT
cdr3_aa: CASSLAGEITGELFF

v_call: TRBV6-1
j_call: TRBJ2-6
d_call: TRBD1
clone_size: NA
cdr3_nt: TGTGCCAGCAGTGCCCCAGGGGGTGGCCTCTCTGGGGCCAACGTCCTGACTTTC
cdr3_aa: CASSAPGGGLSGANVLTF

v_call: TRBV30
j_call: TRBJ1-3
d_call: NA
clone_size: NA
cdr3_nt: TGTGCCTGGAGTGTATCGGGGCAGGGGAACGGAAACACCATATATTTT
cdr3_aa: CAWSVSGQGNGNTIYF

v_call: TRBV28
j_call: TRBJ1-5
d_call: NA
clone_size: NA
cdr3_nt: TGTGCCAGCAGTCCCGGGCGGGAGAGCCAGCCCCAGCATTTT
cdr3_aa: CASSPGRESQPQHF

v_call: TRBV4-3
j_call: TRBJ2-1
d_call: TRBD2
clone_size: NA
cdr3_nt: TGCGCCAGCAGCCCCTCTCTAGCGGGAGAATACAATGAGCAGTTCTTC
cdr3_aa: CASSPSLAGEYNEQFF

v_call: TRBV28
j_call: TRBJ1-2
d_call: NA
clone_size: NA
cdr3_nt: TGTGCCAGCAGTTTATCTCTTGGCACTGGCTACACCTTC
cdr3_aa: CASSLSLGTGYTF

v_call: TRBV5-6
j_call: TRBJ1-2
d_call: NA
clone_size: NA
cdr3_nt: TGTGCCAGCAGCTTCCAAGGGGCCAGGTTCGGCTACACCTTC
cdr3_aa: CASSFQGARFGYTF

v_call: TRBV28
j_call: TRBJ2-7
d_call: NA
clone_size: NA
cdr3_nt: TGTGCCAGCAGGGTGGGTCGGGCGGGCGGGGAGCAGTACTTC
cdr3_aa: CASRVGRAGGEQYF

v_call: TRBV28
j_call: TRBJ1-5
d_call: TRBD1
clone_size: few
cdr3_nt: TGTGCCAGCAGTGGAAACAGGGGGCGCGTCGGCAATCAGCCCCAGCATTTT
cdr3_aa: CASSGNRGRVGNQPQHF

v_call: TRBV28
j_call: TRBJ2-6
d_call: TRBD1
clone_size: NA
cdr3_nt: TGTGCCAGCAGTACCAGGGGGCCCGGGGCCAACGTCCTGACTTTC
cdr3_aa: CASSTRGPGANVLTF

v_call: TRBV10-3
j_call: TRBJ2-7
d_call: TRBD1
clone_size: NA
cdr3_nt: TGTGCCATCAGTGATTTAGGGACAGGGGTAACTTACGAGCAGTACTTC
cdr3_aa: CAISDLGTGVTYEQYF

v_call: TRBV10-1
j_call: TRBJ2-5
d_call: TRBD2
clone_size: NA
cdr3_nt: TGCGCCAGCAGTGAGTTCGGACTAGCGGGAGGGCCGGCTTCGAAGACCCAGTACTTC
cdr3_aa: CASSEFGLAGGPASKTQYF

v_call: TRBV6-1
j_call: TRBJ1-5
d_call: TRBD1
clone_size: few
cdr3_nt: TGTGCCAGCAGTCGAGGACAGGGTGGTCAGCCCCAGCATTTT
cdr3_aa: CASSRGQGGQPQHF

v_call: TRBV27
j_call: TRBJ2-1
d_call: TRBD2
clone_size: NA
cdr3_nt: TGTGCCAGCAGCTTGCTAGCGGGAGTCTACAATGAGCAGTTCTTC
cdr3_aa: CASSLLAGVYNEQFF

v_call: TRBV7-9
j_call: TRBJ2-2
d_call: NA
clone_size: NA
cdr3_nt: TGTGCCAGCAGCTTAGGGGGGGTCCAGAACACCGGGGAGCTGTTTTTT
cdr3_aa: CASSLGGVQNTGELFF

v_call: TRBV5-4
j_call: TRBJ2-2
d_call: NA
clone_size: NA
cdr3_nt: TGTGCCAGCAGCTTCGGCGGTACGAACACCGGGGAGCTGTTTTTT
cdr3_aa: CASSFGGTNTGELFF

v_call: TRBV5-1
j_call: TRBJ1-1
d_call: NA
clone_size: NA
cdr3_nt: TGCGCCAGCAGCTTTGACAGTAACACTGAAGCTTTCTTT
cdr3_aa: CASSFDSNTEAFF

v_call: TRBV21-1
j_call: TRBJ1-3
d_call: NA
clone_size: NA
cdr3_nt: TGTGCCAGCAGATACGCTAGGTTCCTCTCTGGAAACACCATATATTTT
cdr3_aa: CASRYARFLSGNTIYF

v_call: TRBV5-1
j_call: TRBJ1-2
d_call: NA
clone_size: NA
cdr3_nt: TGCGCCAGCAGCTTGAGCTCAGGCGAATATGGCTACACCTTC
cdr3_aa: CASSLSSGEYGYTF

v_call: TRBV5-4
j_call: TRBJ2-5
d_call: TRBD2
clone_size: NA
cdr3_nt: TGTGCCAGCAGCTTGGCCGGGGGGAAAGAGACCCAGTACTTC
cdr3_aa: CASSLAGGKETQYF

v_call: TRBV19
j_call: TRBJ1-4
d_call: NA
clone_size: NA
cdr3_nt: TGTGCCAGTAGTATCGGCCAGGGCTTGGCTAATGAAAAACTGTTTTTT
cdr3_aa: CASSIGQGLANEKLFF

v_call: TRBV6-4
j_call: TRBJ2-7
d_call: NA
clone_size: NA
cdr3_nt: TGTGCCAGCAACCCCCTCAGGCAGGGTTTCAACGAGCAGTACTTC
cdr3_aa: CASNPLRQGFNEQYF

v_call: TRBV5-1
j_call: TRBJ1-2
d_call: NA
clone_size: NA
cdr3_nt: TGCGCCAGCAGTTCTTCAGGGGACTATGGCTACACCTTC
cdr3_aa: CASSSSGDYGYTF

v_call: TRBV5-6
j_call: TRBJ2-1
d_call: NA
clone_size: NA
cdr3_nt: TGTGCCAGCAGCCCGGGACTCGATGGGACCCCTTCCTACAATGAGCAGTTCTTC
cdr3_aa: CASSPGLDGTPSYNEQFF

v_call: TRBV7-8
j_call: TRBJ1-4
d_call: TRBD1
clone_size: NA
cdr3_nt: TGTGCCAGCAGCAAGGGACAGGGGCCCCGTACGGTTTTGAGCGGAAAACTGTTTTTT
cdr3_aa: CASSKGQGPRTVLSGKLFF

v_call: TRBV7-2
j_call: TRBJ2-3
d_call: TRBD1
clone_size: NA
cdr3_nt: TGTGCCAGCAGCTTAGGGACAGGATACACTACAGATACGCAGTATTTT
cdr3_aa: CASSLGTGYTTDTQYF